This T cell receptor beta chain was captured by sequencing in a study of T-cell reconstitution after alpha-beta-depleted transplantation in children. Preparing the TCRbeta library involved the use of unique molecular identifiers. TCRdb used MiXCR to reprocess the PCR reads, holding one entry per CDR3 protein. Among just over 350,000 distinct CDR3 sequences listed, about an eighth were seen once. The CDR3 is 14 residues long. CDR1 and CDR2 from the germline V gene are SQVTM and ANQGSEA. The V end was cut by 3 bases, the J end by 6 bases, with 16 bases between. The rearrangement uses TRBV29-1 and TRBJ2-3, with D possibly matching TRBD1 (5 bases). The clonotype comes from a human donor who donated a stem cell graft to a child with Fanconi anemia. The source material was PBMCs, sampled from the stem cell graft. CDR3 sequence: CSVDSAGNMDTQYF. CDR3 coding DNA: TGCAGCGTTGACTCGGCAGGGAATATGGATACGCAGTATTTT.